The 27 T cell receptor beta chains below all came from one sample that was sequenced in a study of blood T cell repertoires in COVID-19. Assay used: immunoSEQ multiplex PCR; TCRdb lists only in-frame clones, some missing. The data show 300,000 or so clones, 80% to 90% seen once. The sequenced material came from PBMCs or T cells enriched from blood (not recorded which). These receptors were collected from a woman aged 40-49 years with acute COVID-19.

This clone was detected once. V is TRBV19 and J is TRBJ1-1; perhaps TRBD1 as D (6 bases). V gave up 2 bases and J gave up 5 bases, with 12 bases separating them. This CDR3 is 14 amino acids long. Germline CDR1 and CDR2: LNHDA and SQIVND (reference sequence). CDR3: CASSIKTGGTEAFF. DNA of the CDR3: TGTGCCAGTAGTATAAAGACAGGTGGTACTGAAGCTTTCTTT.

This clone was counted once. The chain is built from TRBV5-1 and TRBJ2-1; TRBD1 aligns across 7 bases. Germline-derived CDR1 and CDR2 are SGHRS and YFSETQ. This CDR3 has 17 amino acids. The V segment lost 5 bases and the J segment 7 bases; nucleotides outside the gene matches: 18. The CDR3 DNA follows: TGCGCCAGCAGTTTTCTTAATAAAGGGGGCGCGGTAAATGAGCAGTTCTTC. Translating gives CASSFLNKGGAVNEQFF.

The genes are TRBV9 and TRBJ1-5; 7 positions agree with TRBD1. The germline gives CDR1 SGDLS, CDR2 YYNGEE. The CDR3 loop spans 14 amino acids. J gave up 4 bases and V 3 bases, and 4 bases lay outside the gene matches. The CDR3 region is CASSAGQANQPQHF. For the CDR3, the DNA is TGTGCCAGCAGCGCAGGACAGGCAAATCAGCCCCAGCATTTT.

The V call is TRBV5-1, the J call TRBJ1-5; D uncertain. Trimming pared 0 bases from V and 2 bases from J, leaving 9 bases between. The length of the CDR3 is 15 residues. The germline CDR1 and CDR2 sequences are SGHRS and YFSETQ. Written as DNA, the CDR3 is TGCGCCAGCAGCTTGGATTCTTTAGGCAATCAGCCCCAGCATTTT. Its protein is CASSLDSLGNQPQHF.

The V call is TRBV6-1, the J call TRBJ2-3; 7 bases line up with TRBD1. This CDR3 region has 12 residues. V lost 3 bases to trimming and J lost 8 bases; unmatched junction nucleotides: 2. Looked up from germline, CDR1 is MNHNS and CDR2 is SASEGT. The CDR3 loop is CASSETGFTQYF. DNA for the CDR3: TGTGCCAGCAGTGAGACAGGGTTTACGCAGTATTTT.

The rearrangement uses TRBV18 and TRBJ2-4, with D perhaps matching TRBD1 (8 bases). V lost 3 bases, J lost 6 bases, and 15 bases lay in between. The CDR3 consists of 15 residues. Germline V CDR1 and CDR2: KGHSH, LQKENI. CDR3 sequence reads: CASSPQQGEGNIQYF. For the CDR3, the DNA is TGTGCCAGCTCACCCCAACAGGGGGAGGGAAACATTCAGTACTTC.

This CDR3 reads CASSYSRRQAEKRYEQYF. The CDR3 nucleotides read TGTGCCAGCAGTTACTCCCGAAGACAGGCCGAAAAACGTTACGAGCAGTACTTC. The gene calls are TRBV6-2 or TRBV6-3 and TRBJ2-7, with D perhaps matching TRBD1 (6 bases). CDR1 is MNHEY, CDR2 SVGEGT, per germline. V was pared by 0 bases and J by 4 bases, with 22 bases between. The length of the CDR3 is 18 residues.

This sequence joins TRBV20-1 and TRBJ1-2, with 9 bases fitting TRBD1. J was trimmed by 4 bases and V by 3 bases; bases with no gene match: 6. The length of the CDR3 is 14 residues. Germline V gene lookup returns CDR1 DFQATT and CDR2 SNEGSKA (reference sequence). CDR3 loop: CSASPGQGVYGYTF. CDR3 sequence (DNA): TGCAGTGCTAGTCCGGGACAGGGTGTCTATGGCTACACCTTC.

There are a few counts of this clone. The chain is built from TRBV3-1 (or the pseudogene TRBV3-2) and TRBJ1-2, with a possible D match to TRBD1 (5 bases). Between the trimmed V and J ends, which lost 4 bases and 4 bases, there was a span of 13 bases. This CDR3 has 14 residues. Germline V CDR1 and CDR2: LGHDT, YNNKEL (reference sequence). The chain's CDR3 is CASSLGGGAYGYTF. The CDR3 DNA reads TGTGCCAGCAGCCTCGGGGGGGGAGCCTATGGCTACACCTTC.

V usage is TRBV4-2 and J usage is TRBJ1-2, with TRBD1 identical over 9 bases. The length of the CDR3 is 13 residues. The germline V gene encodes CDR1 LGHNA and CDR2 YNFKEQ. Unmatched junction bases numbered 5, after V lost 4 bases and J lost 8 bases. The CDR3 DNA reads TGTGCCAGCAGCCCGGGACAGGGTGGGGGCTACACCTTC. It translates to CASSPGQGGGYTF.

The chain couples TRBV10-3 to TRBJ2-1; 13 bases fit TRBD2. V was pared by 7 bases and J by 5 bases, with 5 bases of the junction left unmatched. CDR3 length: 15 amino acids. The V gene's germline CDR1 is ENHRY and CDR2 SYGVKD. The CDR3 region is CAITPGLAGNNEQFF. As DNA, the CDR3 is TGTGCCATCACCCCGGGACTAGCGGGGAACAATGAGCAGTTCTTC.

This clone was counted only a few times. The gene calls are TRBV18 and TRBJ1-2; D may be TRBD1 (6 bases). The germline gives CDR1 KGHSH, CDR2 LQKENI. The CDR3 consists of 14 residues. Trimming removed 2 bases from V and 3 bases from J, with 10 bases in between. CDR3 nucleotide sequence: TGTGCCAGCTCACCAACGTCAGGGGACTATGGCTACACCTTC. This codes for CASSPTSGDYGYTF.

The chain joins TRBV28 to TRBJ1-1, with D possibly being TRBD1 (6 bases). This CDR3 contains 15 residues. Trimming took 3 bases from V and 0 from J, leaving 11 bases between them. Per germline, CDR1 MDHEN and CDR2 SYDVKM. CDR3 bases: TGTGCCAGCAGTTTCTACAGGGAGATGAACACTGAAGCTTTCTTT. Amino acid sequence: CASSFYREMNTEAFF.

This clone has ten or more counts. The V call is TRBV7-3, the J call TRBJ2-3, with 11 bases that match TRBD2. J gave up 6 bases and V 5 bases, and 13 bases lay outside the gene matches. The germline CDR1 and CDR2 sequences are SGHTA and FQGTGA. This CDR3 is 17 amino acids long. The CDR3 bases are TGTGCCAGCAGCCCGCTTTTAGCGGGGGGGGGTGTGGATACGCAGTATTTT. Protein: CASSPLLAGGGVDTQYF.

The genes are TRBV7-9 and TRBJ2-5; D is possibly TRBD2 (5 bases). The CDR3 length is 16 residues. The V gene's germline CDR1 is SEHNR and CDR2 FQNEAQ (reference sequence). The germline V and J ends were trimmed by 2 bases and 10 bases, with 23 bases remaining between them. CDR3 protein: CASSLSVRSGLFDQYF. The CDR3 nucleotides are TGTGCCAGCAGCTTATCGGTGCGGAGCGGACTGTTTGACCAGTACTTC.

The table lists this clone with a count of one. The chain joins TRBV28 to TRBJ2-1, with D uncertain. Per germline, CDR1 MDHEN and CDR2 SYDVKM. This CDR3 region has 14 residues. V gave up 6 bases and J gave up 4 bases, with 13 bases separating them. The CDR3 DNA is TGTGCCAGCAGCCCAGTCACCTTATACAATGAGCAGTTCTTC. Residues: CASSPVTLYNEQFF.

The chain is built from TRBV28 and TRBJ2-1; 9 positions agree with TRBD1. J was trimmed by 1 base and V by 7 bases; bases with no gene match: 5. This CDR3 has 15 residues. Germline loops: CDR1 MDHEN, CDR2 SYDVKM. CDR3 region: CASKGQGLSYNEQFF. CDR3 sequence (DNA): TGTGCCAGCAAAGGACAGGGGTTATCCTACAATGAGCAGTTCTTC.

This sequence joins TRBV5-1 and TRBJ1-2; TRBD1 might be the D (6 bases). This CDR3 region has 15 residues. V was trimmed by 0 bases and J by 0 bases, leaving 9 bases between them. Looked up from germline, CDR1 is SGHRS and CDR2 is YFSETQ. The DNA for the CDR3 is TGCGCCAGCAGCTTGGGGGACACAGCTAACTATGGCTACACCTTC. Translated, it gives CASSLGDTANYGYTF.

The chain links TRBV29-1 to TRBJ2-2, with D possibly TRBD2 on 6 matching bases. CDR3 size: 16 residues. Germline V CDR1 and CDR2: SQVTM, ANQGSEA. Trimming took 4 bases from V and 5 from J, leaving 20 bases between them. In DNA, the CDR3 is TGCAGCGTTGTGGGTCCTGGCGGGATAGGGACCGGGGAGCTGTTTTTT. Translated: CSVVGPGGIGTGELFF.

CDR3 in DNA: TGTGCCAGCAGCCAAGAGTTGCTAGCTGGAGATACGCAGTATTTT. Its protein product is CASSQELLAGDTQYF. The V and J genes are TRBV14 and TRBJ2-3, with D possibly matching TRBD2 (5 bases). This CDR3 has 15 residues. V was cut by 0 bases and J by 5 bases, with 12 bases left in between. Germline V lookup: CDR1 SGHDN, CDR2 FVKESK.

The chain joins TRBV11-2 to TRBJ1-2; TRBD1 is a possible D gene (5 bases). The CDR3 spans 18 residues. V shed 0 bases and J shed 3 bases, with 20 bases lying between them. Germline-derived CDR1 and CDR2 are SGHAT and FQNNGV. As DNA, the CDR3 is TGTGCCAGCAGCTTAGACCACGGCAGACAGCCCACCCACTATGGCTACACCTTC. Its translation: CASSLDHGRQPTHYGYTF.

The chain joins TRBV27 to TRBJ1-1; perhaps TRBD1 as D (5 bases). Germline V gives CDR1 MNHEY, CDR2 SMNVEV (reference sequence). The ends were cut back, 8 bases at V and 8 bases at J, with 24 bases in the middle. The CDR3 consists of 15 residues. CDR3 in amino acids: CASYFARRGNSEAFF. As DNA, the CDR3 is TGTGCCAGCTATTTCGCACGTCGGGGGAACAGCGAAGCTTTCTTT.

The chain links TRBV7-2 to TRBJ1-6; 7 nucleotides match TRBD1. The CDR3 runs 15 residues. The V gene's germline CDR1 is SGHTA and CDR2 FQGNSA. J gave up 5 bases and V 4 bases, and 5 bases lay outside the gene matches. The CDR3 DNA is TGTGCCAGCAGCTCAAGACAGGGCGATAATTCACCCCTCCACTTT. It yields the protein CASSSRQGDNSPLHF.

The rearrangement joins TRBV6-5 to TRBJ1-1; D remains unclear. Per the germline V gene, CDR1 is MNHEY and CDR2 is SVGAGI. V lost 0 bases, J lost 5 bases, and 7 bases lay in between. The CDR3 has 13 amino acids. The DNA for the CDR3 is TGTGCCAGCAGTTACTCGTCAGAAACTGAAGCTTTCTTT. Encoded protein: CASSYSSETEAFF.

The chain uses TRBV28 and TRBJ2-2; 9 nucleotides match TRBD1. Trimming removed 5 bases from V and 8 bases from J; junction bases left unmatched: 9. Looked up from germline, CDR1 is MDHEN and CDR2 is SYDVKM. The CDR3 runs to 15 residues. The CDR3 region is CASSPIGQGKGELFF. In nucleotides, the CDR3 is TGTGCCAGCAGTCCCATCGGACAGGGGAAAGGGGAGCTGTTTTTT.

V usage is TRBV7-8 and J usage is TRBJ1-2, with a possible D match to TRBD1 (6 bases). Trimming took 2 bases from V and 8 from J, leaving 33 bases between them. Germline V gene data show CDR1 as SGHVS and CDR2 as FQNEAQ. The CDR3 covers 20 residues. The CDR3 spells CASSLPKGKGDVVSVGGYTF. DNA of the CDR3: TGTGCCAGCAGCTTACCCAAAGGGAAGGGGGACGTCGTTTCCGTCGGCGGCTACACCTTC.

The genes are TRBV5-4 and TRBJ2-3; 7 positions agree with TRBD1. There are 14 residues in the CDR3. V lost 4 bases, J lost 6 bases, and 8 bases stayed unmatched. CDR1 is SGHNT, CDR2 YYREEE, per germline (reference sequence). This CDR3 reads CASSPRQGRDTQYF. CDR3 coding DNA: TGTGCCAGCAGCCCCCGACAGGGCCGCGATACGCAGTATTTT.